These 26 T cell receptor beta chains originate from one sample sequenced in a study of response to subunit inactivated influenza vaccine. TCRdb used MiXCR to reprocess the RT-PCR reads, holding one entry per CDR3 protein. This sample has some 500,000 distinct CDR3 sequences, with 16% found just once. The input for sequencing was CD4+ T cells sorted from PBMCs, taken approximately 25 months after vaccination. The receptors were sampled from a man aged 50-75 years who received an inactivated influenza vaccine.

The V call is TRBV5-4, the J call TRBJ1-2, with 7 nucleotides matching TRBD1. This CDR3 has 14 residues. In germline, CDR1 is SGHNT, CDR2 YYREEE (reference sequence). V shed 5 bases, J shed 4 bases, and the junction held 8 bases outside the gene matches. CDR3 protein: CASRRGTESYGYTF. The CDR3 region has the DNA TGTGCCAGCAGACGTGGGACAGAGAGCTATGGCTACACCTTC.

The chain recombines TRBV20-1 with TRBJ1-3; D gene ambiguous. Trimming left V 7 bases short and J 4 bases short, with 17 bases between. The CDR3 spans 14 residues. Per the germline V gene, CDR1 is DFQATT and CDR2 is SNEGSKA (reference sequence). CDR3 sequence (DNA): TGCAGTGGACAAACGGGCTCCCTAGGAAACACCATATATTTT. It codes for CSGQTGSLGNTIYF.

CDR3 protein: CASGTSGVYNEQFF. The DNA for the CDR3 is TGTGCCAGCGGTACTAGCGGGGTCTACAATGAGCAGTTCTTC. J is TRBJ2-1 and V is TRBV6-2 or TRBV6-3, with 10 bases that match TRBD2. The CDR3 consists of 14 residues. Losses at the gene ends were 8 bases for V and 3 bases for J; bases not matched to a gene: 4. Germline lookup yields CDR1 MNHEY and CDR2 SVGEGT.

This clonotype was recorded once. V and J are TRBV29-1 and TRBJ2-1; the match to TRBD2 covers 7 bases. The CDR3 length is 11 residues. Trimming removed 8 bases from V and 9 bases from J; junction bases left unmatched: 7. CDR1 is SQVTM, CDR2 ANQGSEA, per germline. As DNA, the CDR3 is TGCAGCCCCCGTGGGGGGGGTGAGCAGTTCTTC. Amino acid sequence: CSPRGGGEQFF.

The sample holds a few counts of this clonotype. The J gene is TRBJ2-7, the V gene TRBV28; unclear D gene. CDR1 and CDR2 from the germline V gene are MDHEN and SYDVKM. This CDR3 has 17 residues. V was shortened by 5 bases and J by 0 bases, with 20 bases between the two germline ends. For the CDR3, the DNA is TGTGCCAGCAGTCAACCACCGTTGCGCAGGTACTCCTACGAGCAGTACTTC. It codes for CASSQPPLRRYSYEQYF. The entire variable domain, with the rest obtained from reference TRBV28 and TRBJ2-7, is as follows: DVKVTQSSRYLVKRTGEKVFLECVQDMDHENMFWYRQDPGLGLRLIYFSYDVKMKEKGDIPEGYSVSREKKERFSLILESASTNQTSMYLCASSQPPLRRYSYEQYFGPGTRLTVT.

This clonotype was detected a few times. The CDR3 region has the DNA TGCGCCAGCAGCTTGGGGGGACTAGCGGGAGCAGGGGATACGCAGTATTTT. This codes for CASSLGGLAGAGDTQYF. V gene TRBV5-1 combines with J gene TRBJ2-3; 14 nucleotides align to TRBD2. The CDR3 consists of 17 residues. V was clipped by 0 bases and J by 6 bases; unmatched bases: 6. Germline V gene lookup returns CDR1 SGHRS and CDR2 YFSETQ.

This clonotype was counted a few times. The chain combines TRBV9 with TRBJ1-1, with a tentative D call TRBD1 (5 bases). CDR3 length: 15 amino acids. V was trimmed by 3 bases and J by 5 bases, leaving 17 bases between them. In germline, CDR1 is SGDLS, CDR2 YYNGEE. The CDR3 region is CASSAGFSRGTEAFF. Written as DNA, the CDR3 is TGTGCCAGCAGCGCCGGGTTTTCTAGGGGAACTGAAGCTTTCTTT.

This clonotype was detected many times. This chain joins TRBV29-1 and TRBJ1-1; D not certain. The germline V gene has CDR1 SQVTM and CDR2 ANQGSEA. The CDR3 is 14 amino acids. The V and J ends lost 5 bases and 3 bases respectively, with 16 bases between them. CDR3: CSVNRNLRDTEAFF. CDR3 in DNA: TGCAGCGTTAACCGAAACCTGCGGGACACTGAAGCTTTCTTT. Full variable domain (remainder filled in from reference TRBV29-1 and TRBJ1-1): SAVISQKPSRDICQRGTSLTIQCQVDSQVTMMFWYRQQPGQSLTLIATANQGSEATYESGFVIDKFPISRPNLTFSTLTVSNMSPEDSSIYLCSVNRNLRDTEAFFGQGTRLTVV.

CDR3 coding DNA: TGTGCCAGCAGCACGAGAACGAACACCGGGGAGCTGTTTTTT. Its protein product is CASSTRTNTGELFF. The gene calls are TRBV9 and TRBJ2-2; D is unresolved. The CDR3 length is 14 residues. Germline V lookup: CDR1 SGDLS, CDR2 YYNGEE. V was trimmed by 4 bases and J by 0 bases, leaving 7 bases between them.

This chain connects TRBV3-1 to TRBJ2-7, with 9 bases fitting TRBD2. With V trimmed by 5 bases and J by 5 bases, 7 bases remained unmatched. Germline values: CDR1 LGHDT, CDR2 YNNKEL (reference sequence). This CDR3 has 14 residues. The CDR3 spells CASSFTGTSNEQYF. CDR3 nucleotides: TGTGCCAGCAGCTTTACCGGGACTAGCAACGAGCAGTACTTC.

This clonotype was detected many times. J is TRBJ2-6 and V is TRBV11-2, with D maybe TRBD1 (6 bases). This CDR3 region has 15 residues. Deletions cut 4 bases from V and 1 base from J, with 8 bases between. Germline CDR1 SGHAT, CDR2 FQNNGV. In DNA, the CDR3 is TGTGCCAGCAGCTCACAGGGTTCTGGGGCCAACGTCCTGACTTTC. Its protein product is CASSSQGSGANVLTF.

This rearrangement joins TRBV20-1 to TRBJ2-1; D assignment may be TRBD1 or TRBD2 (6 bases each). Germline CDR1 is DFQATT and CDR2 is SNEGSKA (reference sequence). The V end lost 1 base, the J end lost 9 bases, and 13 bases lay between the germline ends. This CDR3 is 13 amino acids long. CDR3 sequence: CSARGTGRSEQFF. CDR3 DNA sequence: TGCAGTGCTAGAGGAACAGGGAGGAGTGAGCAGTTCTTC.

V gene TRBV15 combines with J gene TRBJ2-1; unclear D gene. The ends were cut back, 1 base at V and 8 bases at J, with 18 bases in the middle. The CDR3 covers 16 residues. Germline V gene data show CDR1 as LNHNV and CDR2 as YYDKDF (reference sequence). The CDR3, as DNA: TGTGCCACCAGCAGAGTAAAGACACTGTTTTTGGATGAGCAGTTCTTC. It codes for CATSRVKTLFLDEQFF.

This clonotype has just a few counts. This rearrangement joins TRBV9 to TRBJ1-4; D might be TRBD1 (5 bases). The CDR3 extends over 13 amino acids. CDR1 is SGDLS and CDR2 is YYNGEE in the germline V gene. The V gene lost 0 bases and the J gene lost 8 bases, with 8 bases spanning the gap. DNA for the CDR3: TGTGCCAGCAGCGTAGAGGGACGGGAAAAACTGTTTTTT. It yields the protein CASSVEGREKLFF.

This clonotype appeared a few times. This rearrangement joins TRBV4-3 to TRBJ1-1; D is possibly TRBD1 (6 bases). This CDR3 contains 13 residues. V lost 1 base, J lost 11 bases, and 14 bases lay in between. Germline assignment: CDR1 LGHNA and CDR2 YSLEER. The CDR3 nucleotides read TGCGCCAGCAGCCAAGGCCCGGGGGCTAGGGCTTTCTTT. Translated, it gives CASSQGPGARAFF.

This clonotype has only a few counts. The rearrangement uses TRBV9 and TRBJ2-3, with TRBD2 identical over 14 bases. CDR1 is SGDLS, CDR2 YYNGEE, per germline. The V and J ends lost 2 bases and 5 bases, in that order; junction bases with no gene match: 4. The CDR3 runs 16 residues. CDR3 in DNA: TGTGCCAGCAGCGTGGGACTAGCGGGAGCAATAGATACGCAGTATTTT. Its translation is CASSVGLAGAIDTQYF.

This clonotype has only a few counts. The chain recombines TRBV29-1 with TRBJ2-3; TRBD2 matches 9 bases. The CDR3 is made up of 16 amino acids. The V segment lost 6 bases and the J segment 4 bases; nucleotides outside the gene matches: 14. CDR1 and CDR2 (germline): SQVTM, ANQGSEA. As DNA, the CDR3 is TGCAGCGTAAGAACGGGACTAGCAGGAGGCGCAGATACGCAGTATTTT. Amino acids: CSVRTGLAGGADTQYF.

V usage is TRBV3-1 and J usage is TRBJ2-1; tentatively, D is TRBD2 (6 bases). The V end was cut by 1 base, the J end by 12 bases, with 13 bases between. The CDR3 is 13 amino acids. Germline V lookup: CDR1 LGHDT, CDR2 YNNKEL (reference sequence). This chain's CDR3 is CASSQVGTGGQFF. The CDR3 nucleotides are TGTGCCAGCAGCCAAGTGGGGACTGGGGGGCAGTTCTTC.

This clonotype came up a few times. The chain is built from TRBV12-3 or TRBV12-4 and TRBJ1-4, with 10 bases lining up with TRBD1. The CDR3 totals 14 residues. Trimming cost V 6 bases and J 8 bases; bases outside gene matches: 6. The CDR3 here is CASRSGTGDEKLFF. The CDR3 nucleotides are TGTGCCAGCAGATCCGGGACAGGGGACGAAAAACTGTTTTTT.

The CDR3 region is CASRRDSQNQPQHF. For the CDR3, the DNA is TGTGCCAGCAGGAGGGACAGCCAAAATCAGCCCCAGCATTTT. The chain carries TRBV6-1 and TRBJ1-5; 7 bases are shared with TRBD1. V was pared by 6 bases and J by 4 bases, with 6 bases of the junction left unmatched. CDR3 length: 14 residues. The germline gives CDR1 MNHNS, CDR2 SASEGT.

This clonotype turned up a few times. In nucleotides, the CDR3 is TGCAGTGCTAGACTTGCCCCGAGAGTGAACACTGAAGCTTTCTTT. As protein: CSARLAPRVNTEAFF. The gene calls are TRBV20-1 and TRBJ1-1; D call uncertain. Trimming pared 2 bases from V and 0 bases from J, leaving 13 bases between. Germline CDR1 DFQATT, CDR2 SNEGSKA (reference sequence). This CDR3 comprises 15 residues.

This clonotype has ten or more counts. The CDR3 here is CASSLDRGAQAFF. The CDR3 nucleotides read TGTGCCAGCAGCTTAGATCGGGGGGCGCAAGCTTTCTTT. J is TRBJ1-1 and V is TRBV11-2; D perhaps matches TRBD1 (6 bases). The CDR3 consists of 13 residues. Germline V gives CDR1 SGHAT, CDR2 FQNNGV. Trimming pared 0 bases from V and 9 bases from J, leaving 11 bases between.

This chain joins TRBV18 and TRBJ2-7, with 7 nucleotides matching TRBD2. CDR1 is KGHSH and CDR2 is LQKENI in the germline V gene. This CDR3 spans 15 amino acids. V was pared by 3 bases and J by 5 bases, with 10 bases of the junction left unmatched. CDR3: CASSPRAGVIHEQYF. The CDR3, as DNA: TGTGCCAGCTCACCCAGGGCGGGAGTAATCCACGAGCAGTACTTC.

The sample holds a few counts of this clonotype. The V and J genes are TRBV20-1 and TRBJ1-1; 8 nucleotides align to TRBD1. Germline trimming cut 3 bases from V and 1 base from J; bases unmatched to any gene: 7. The length of the CDR3 is 15 residues. The germline V gene encodes CDR1 DFQATT and CDR2 SNEGSKA (reference sequence). Written as DNA, the CDR3 is TGCAGTGCTAGGACGACAGGGGATTGGAACACTGAAGCTTTCTTT. It encodes CSARTTGDWNTEAFF.

In its sample, this clonotype was seen once. The V gene is TRBV3-1, the J gene TRBJ2-5; D unclear. V lost 0 bases to trimming and J lost 5 bases, with 7 bases between them. CDR1 is LGHDT, CDR2 YNNKEL, per germline (reference sequence). The CDR3 is made up of 13 amino acids. The DNA for the CDR3 is TGTGCCAGCAGCCAAGAAGGATGGGAGACCCAGTACTTC. This translates into CASSQEGWETQYF.

This clonotype was counted a few times. The chain uses TRBV12-3 or TRBV12-4 and TRBJ1-5; D not resolved. The V end was cut by 8 bases, the J end by 2 bases, with 13 bases between. The CDR3 has 14 amino acids. Here the CDR3 DNA reads TGTGCCAGCGGGCAGAACTGGGGCAATCAGCCCCAGCATTTT. Its translation: CASGQNWGNQPQHF.